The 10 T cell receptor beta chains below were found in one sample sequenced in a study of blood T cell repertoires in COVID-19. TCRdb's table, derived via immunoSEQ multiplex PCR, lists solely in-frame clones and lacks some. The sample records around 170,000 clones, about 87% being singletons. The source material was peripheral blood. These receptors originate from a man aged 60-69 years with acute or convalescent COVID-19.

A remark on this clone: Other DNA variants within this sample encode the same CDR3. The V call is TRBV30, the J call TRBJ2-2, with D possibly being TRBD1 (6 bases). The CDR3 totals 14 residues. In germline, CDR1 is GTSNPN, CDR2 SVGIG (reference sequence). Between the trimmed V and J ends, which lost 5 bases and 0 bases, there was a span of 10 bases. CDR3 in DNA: TGTGCCTGGGCCGGGACATCGAACACCGGGGAGCTGTTTTTT. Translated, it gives CAWAGTSNTGELFF.

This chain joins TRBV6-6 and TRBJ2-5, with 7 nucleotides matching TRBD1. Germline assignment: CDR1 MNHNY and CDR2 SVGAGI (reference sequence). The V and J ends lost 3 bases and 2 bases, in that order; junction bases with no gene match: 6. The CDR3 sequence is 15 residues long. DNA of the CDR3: TGTGCCAGCAGTTATTACCGACAGGGTCAAGAGACCCAGTACTTC. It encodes CASSYYRQGQETQYF.

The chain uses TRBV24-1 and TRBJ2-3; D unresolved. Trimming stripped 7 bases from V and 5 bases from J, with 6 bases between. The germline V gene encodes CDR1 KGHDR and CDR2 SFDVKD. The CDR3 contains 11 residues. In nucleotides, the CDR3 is TGTGCCACCAGCCTTCTAGATACGCAGTATTTT. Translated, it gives CATSLLDTQYF.

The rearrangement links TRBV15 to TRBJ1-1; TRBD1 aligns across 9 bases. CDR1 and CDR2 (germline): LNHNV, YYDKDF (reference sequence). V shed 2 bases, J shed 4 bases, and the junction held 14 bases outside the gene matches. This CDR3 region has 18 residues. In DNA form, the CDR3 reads TGTGCCACCAGCAGACGTCCCTTTACAGGGGGCGAAGGCACTGAAGCTTTCTTT. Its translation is CATSRRPFTGGEGTEAFF.

CDR3 sequence reads: CSVADGGEKLFF. CDR3 DNA: TGCAGCGTTGCCGACGGAGGTGAAAAACTGTTTTTT. The V gene is TRBV29-1, the J gene TRBJ1-4; no reliable D call. CDR1 and CDR2 from the germline V gene are SQVTM and ANQGSEA. CDR3 length: 12 amino acids. V gave up 4 bases and J gave up 7 bases, with 10 bases separating them.

CDR3 nucleotides: TGTGCCAGCAGCCGCCGTAGACAGGGGACCGGTAAAGGCTACACCTTC. It yields the protein CASSRRRQGTGKGYTF. V gene TRBV3-1 (or the pseudogene TRBV3-2) combines with J gene TRBJ1-2; 8 bases line up with TRBD1. The CDR3 covers 16 residues. Germline loops: CDR1 LGHDT, CDR2 YNNKEL (reference sequence). With 4 bases clipped from V and 8 bases from J, the junction kept 15 bases outside the gene matches.

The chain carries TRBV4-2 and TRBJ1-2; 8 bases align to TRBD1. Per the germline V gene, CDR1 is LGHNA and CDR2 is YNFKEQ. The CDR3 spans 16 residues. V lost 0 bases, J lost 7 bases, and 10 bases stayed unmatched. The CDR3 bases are TGTGCCAGCAGCCAAGAGAATACCCCAGGGGGCCGTGGCTACACCTTC. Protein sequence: CASSQENTPGGRGYTF.

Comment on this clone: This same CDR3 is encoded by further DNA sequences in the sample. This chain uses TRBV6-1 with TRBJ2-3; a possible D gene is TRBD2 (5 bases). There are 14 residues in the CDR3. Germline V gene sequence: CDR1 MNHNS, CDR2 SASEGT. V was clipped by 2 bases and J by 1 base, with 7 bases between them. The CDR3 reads CASSEMRGTDTQYF. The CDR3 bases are TGTGCCAGCAGTGAAATGAGGGGCACAGATACGCAGTATTTT.

CDR3 region: CASSIDGTENQPQHF. DNA of the CDR3: TGTGCCAGCAGCATTGACGGGACAGAGAATCAGCCCCAGCATTTT. The chain couples TRBV11-2 to TRBJ1-5, with 7 bases that match TRBD1. V shed 5 bases, J shed 4 bases, and the junction held 8 bases outside the gene matches. CDR1 is SGHAT and CDR2 is FQNNGV in the germline V gene. This CDR3 has 15 amino acids.

The CDR3 protein is CASSKFPWGQGYNSPLHF. The CDR3 DNA reads TGTGCCAGCAGCAAATTCCCTTGGGGACAGGGGTATAATTCACCCCTCCACTTT. J is TRBJ1-6 and V is TRBV21-1; TRBD1 reflects the table's D call only, with no check against the DNA. TRBV21-1 is labeled a pseudogene. The CDR3 sequence is 18 residues long.